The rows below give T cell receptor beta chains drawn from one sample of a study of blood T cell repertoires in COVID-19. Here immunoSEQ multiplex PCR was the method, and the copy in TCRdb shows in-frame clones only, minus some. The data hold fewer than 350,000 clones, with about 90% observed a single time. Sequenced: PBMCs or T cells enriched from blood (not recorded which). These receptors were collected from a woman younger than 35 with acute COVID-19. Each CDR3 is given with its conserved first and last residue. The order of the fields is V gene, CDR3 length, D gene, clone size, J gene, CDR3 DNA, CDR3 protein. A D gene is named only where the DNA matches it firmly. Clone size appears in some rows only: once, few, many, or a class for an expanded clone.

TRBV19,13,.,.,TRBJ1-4,TGTGCCAGTAGTATAGATCTACAGGAAAAACTGTTTTTT,CASSIDLQEKLFF
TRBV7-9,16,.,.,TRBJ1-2,TGTGCCAGCAGCGCAACTGCCGGGACACGAAACTATGGCTACACCTTC,CASSATAGTRNYGYTF
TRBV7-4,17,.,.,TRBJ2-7,TGTGCCAGCAGCTTCCATCAGGGACTGGGAGGTGGGTACGAGCAGTACTTC,CASSFHQGLGGGYEQYF
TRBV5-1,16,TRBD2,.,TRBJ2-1,TGCGCCAGCAGCTCTCTAGCGGGAGGGACCTACAATGAGCAGTTCTTC,CASSSLAGGTYNEQFF
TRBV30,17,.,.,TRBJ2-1,TGTGCCTGGAGCCAGACTGGACTGGCGAGCTCCTACAATGAGCAGTTCTTC,CAWSQTGLASSYNEQFF
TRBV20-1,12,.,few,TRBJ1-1,TGCAGTGCTAGTGTTATGAACACTGAAGCTTTCTTT,CSASVMNTEAFF
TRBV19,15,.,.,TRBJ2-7,TGTGCCAGTAGCTCTGGAAGGCAGGCTTCCTACGAGCAGTACTTC,CASSSGRQASYEQYF
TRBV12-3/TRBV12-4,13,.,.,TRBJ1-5,TGTGCCAGCAGTTGGCGGTTAGGTCAGCCCCAGCATTTT,CASSWRLGQPQHF
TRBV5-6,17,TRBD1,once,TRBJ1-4,TGTGCCAGCAGCAGCCCCAGGGGGCAGGCAACTAATGAAAAACTGTTTTTT,CASSSPRGQATNEKLFF
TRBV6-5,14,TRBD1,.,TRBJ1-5,TGTGCCAGCAGCCGGGACAGGGGGAATCAGCCCCAGCATTTT,CASSRDRGNQPQHF
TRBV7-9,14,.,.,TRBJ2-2,TGTGCCAGCAGCCATGGACCCGGGGACGGGGAGCTGTTTTTT,CASSHGPGDGELFF
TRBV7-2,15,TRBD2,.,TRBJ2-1,TGTGCCAGCAGCTTAGCTCTAGCGGGAGCCAATGAGCAGTTCTTC,CASSLALAGANEQFF
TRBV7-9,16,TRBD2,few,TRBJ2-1,TGTGCCAGCAGCTCAAGACTAGCGGTAGGGCACAATGAGCAGTTCTTC,CASSSRLAVGHNEQFF
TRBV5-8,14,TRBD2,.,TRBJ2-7,TGTGCCAGCAGCCTACCGCGGGAGGCCTACGAGCAGTACTTC,CASSLPREAYEQYF
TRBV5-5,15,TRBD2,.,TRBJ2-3,TGTGCCAGCAGCCAACTAGCGGGAGTAACAGATACGCAGTATTTT,CASSQLAGVTDTQYF
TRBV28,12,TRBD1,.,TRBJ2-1,TGTGCCAGCAGTCTCCGGACAGGGTGGCAGTTCTTC,CASSLRTGWQFF
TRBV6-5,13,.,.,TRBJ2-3,TGTGCCAGCAGTATCGGGACTTCCGATACGCAGTATTTT,CASSIGTSDTQYF
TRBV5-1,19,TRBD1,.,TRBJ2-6,TGCGCCAGCAGCCCCCGGGGGACAGGGGGCGCTTCTGGGGCCAACGTCCTGACTTTC,CASSPRGTGGASGANVLTF
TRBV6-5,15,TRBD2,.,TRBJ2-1,TGTGCCAGCAGGGATCGGGGGGGCGGTAACAATGAGCAGTTCTTC,CASRDRGGGNNEQFF
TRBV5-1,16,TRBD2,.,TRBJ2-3,TGCGCCAGCAGCTCAGGACTAGCGGGAGCATCCGATACGCAGTATTTT,CASSSGLAGASDTQYF
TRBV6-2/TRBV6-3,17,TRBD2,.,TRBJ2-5,TGTGCCAGCAGTCAACTCGGACGAGCGGGAGGGCAAGAGACCCAGTACTTC,CASSQLGRAGGQETQYF
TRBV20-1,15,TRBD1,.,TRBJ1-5,TGCAGTGCTAGTGGGGACAGGGGTTTTACTCGGCCCCAGCATTTT,CSASGDRGFTRPQHF
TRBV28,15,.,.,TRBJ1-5,TGTGCCAGCAGCCCCGGACCCTGGGAGAATCAGCCCCAGCATTTT,CASSPGPWENQPQHF
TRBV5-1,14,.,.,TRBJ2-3,TGCGCCAGCAGCTTGGACAGGCCCACAGATACGCAGTATTTT,CASSLDRPTDTQYF
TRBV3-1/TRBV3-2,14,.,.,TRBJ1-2,TGTGCCAGCAGCCTCCAAGGGGCCTCCTATGGCTACACCTTC,CASSLQGASYGYTF
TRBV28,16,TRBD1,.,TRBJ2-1,TGTGCCAGCAGTTTACTCCGGGACAGCACCTACAATGAGCAGTTCTTC,CASSLLRDSTYNEQFF
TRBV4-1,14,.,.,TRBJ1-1,TGCGCCAGCAGCCTCCCCCTCCGGAACACTGAAGCTTTCTTT,CASSLPLRNTEAFF
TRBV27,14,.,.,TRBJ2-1,TGTGCCAGCAGTTTATCGCCTGGGGGCGATGAGCAGTTCTTC,CASSLSPGGDEQFF
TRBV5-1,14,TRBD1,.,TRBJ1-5,TGCGCCAGCAGTCCAACAGGGGGAAATCAGCCCCAGCATTTT,CASSPTGGNQPQHF
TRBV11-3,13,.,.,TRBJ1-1,TGTGCCAGCAGCTTGGAATGGGAGACTGAAGCTTTCTTT,CASSLEWETEAFF
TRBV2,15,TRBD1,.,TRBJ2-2,TGTGCCAGCAACCGACAGGGAACGAACACCGGGGAGCTGTTTTTT,CASNRQGTNTGELFF
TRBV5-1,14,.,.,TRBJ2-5,TGCGCCAGCAGCTCGGACAGCACTCAAGAGACCCAGTACTTC,CASSSDSTQETQYF
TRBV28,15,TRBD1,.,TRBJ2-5,TGTGCCAGCAGTTTACGGGGGACAGGGGGAGAGACCCAGTACTTC,CASSLRGTGGETQYF
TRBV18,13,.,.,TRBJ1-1,TGTGCCAGCTCTGTAGTGGGGCCCACTGAAGCTTTCTTT,CASSVVGPTEAFF
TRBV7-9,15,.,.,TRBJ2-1,TGTGCCAGCAGCTTAGAACGTCCAGGGCGCAATGAGCAGTTCTTC,CASSLERPGRNEQFF
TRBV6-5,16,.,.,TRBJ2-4,TGTGCCAGCAGTTACTCGGGTGGGAGAGCCAAAAACATTCAGTACTTC,CASSYSGGRAKNIQYF
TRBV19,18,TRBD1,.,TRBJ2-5,TGTGCCAGTAGTATAGAATCCGGGACAGGGGGAATTGGAGAGACCCAGTACTTC,CASSIESGTGGIGETQYF
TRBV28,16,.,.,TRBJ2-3,TGTGCCAGCAGTTTATTAGGAGTACTTAGCACAGATACGCAGTATTTT,CASSLLGVLSTDTQYF
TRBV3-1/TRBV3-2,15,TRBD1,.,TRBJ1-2,TGTGCCAGCAGCCTGGGGACAGGGACCTTCTATGGCTACACCTTC,CASSLGTGTFYGYTF
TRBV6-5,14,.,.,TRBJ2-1,TGTGCCAGCAGTCGACTAGTCCAATACAATGAGCAGTTCTTC,CASSRLVQYNEQFF
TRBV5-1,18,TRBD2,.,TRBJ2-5,TGCGCCAGCAGCCGTGGTAGTTATAGCGGGAGGGCCGGAGAGACCCAGTACTTC,CASSRGSYSGRAGETQYF
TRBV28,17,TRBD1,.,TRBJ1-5,TGTGCCAGCAGTTTTTTTACAGGGGAATGGGGTAATCAGCCCCAGCATTTT,CASSFFTGEWGNQPQHF
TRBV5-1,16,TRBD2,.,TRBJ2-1,TGCGCCAGCAGCTTGACTAGCGGACTTAAGGACAATGAGCAGTTCTTC,CASSLTSGLKDNEQFF
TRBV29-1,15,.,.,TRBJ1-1,TGCAGCGTTGTTCTCCCGGGACTAATGAACACTGAAGCTTTCTTT,CSVVLPGLMNTEAFF
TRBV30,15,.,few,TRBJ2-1,TGTGCCTGGAGTGAACAGGGGGGGTCCTACAATGAGCAGTTCTTC,CAWSEQGGSYNEQFF
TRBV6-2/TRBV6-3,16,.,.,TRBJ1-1,TGTGCCAGCAGTTACCTAATACAGGGTACGGACACTGAAGCTTTCTTT,CASSYLIQGTDTEAFF
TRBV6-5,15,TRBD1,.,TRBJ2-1,TGTGCCAGCAACGACCGGGACAGTCCCTACAATGAGCAGTTCTTC,CASNDRDSPYNEQFF
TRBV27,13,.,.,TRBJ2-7,TGTGCCAGCAGTCCAACACCAGACAGCGAGCAGTACTTC,CASSPTPDSEQYF
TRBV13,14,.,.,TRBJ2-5,TGTGCCAGCAGCTCGGGGACTGGAAAAGAGACCCAGTACTTC,CASSSGTGKETQYF
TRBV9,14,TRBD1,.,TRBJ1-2,TGTGCCAGCAGCGGGACAGGGGTTAACTATGGCTACACCTTC,CASSGTGVNYGYTF
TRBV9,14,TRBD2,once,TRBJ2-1,TGTGCCAGCAGCGTAGGGGCTAGCGGCAATGAGCAGTTCTTC,CASSVGASGNEQFF
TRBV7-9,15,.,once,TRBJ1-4,TGTGCCAGCAGCCTGCCGGGATCCAGTAATGAAAAACTGTTTTTT,CASSLPGSSNEKLFF